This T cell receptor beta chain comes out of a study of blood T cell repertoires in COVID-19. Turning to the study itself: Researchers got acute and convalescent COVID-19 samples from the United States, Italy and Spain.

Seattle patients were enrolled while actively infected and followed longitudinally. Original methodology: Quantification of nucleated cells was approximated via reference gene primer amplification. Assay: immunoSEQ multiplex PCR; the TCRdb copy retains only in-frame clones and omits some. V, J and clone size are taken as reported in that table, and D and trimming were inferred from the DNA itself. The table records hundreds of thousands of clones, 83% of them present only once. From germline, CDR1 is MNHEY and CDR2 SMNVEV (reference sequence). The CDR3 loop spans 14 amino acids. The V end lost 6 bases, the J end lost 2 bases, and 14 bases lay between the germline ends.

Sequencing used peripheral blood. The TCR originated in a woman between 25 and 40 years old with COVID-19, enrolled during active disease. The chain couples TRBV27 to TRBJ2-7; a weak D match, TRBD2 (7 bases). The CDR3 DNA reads TGTGCCAGCAGGGGGGGCGGGAGCCCCTACGAGCAGTACTTC. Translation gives CASRGGGSPYEQYF.